This TCR beta chain was sequenced during a study of beta chain features in type 1 diabetes. The isolated RNA, all of it, was reverse transcribed, so expressed TCRB transcripts were what got sequenced. Some clones are missing from TCRdb's copy, which holds only in-frame ones; the method was immunoSEQ multiplex PCR. The sample includes about 620,000 clones, roughly a sixth of them seen just once. Germline CDR1 SGHDN, CDR2 FVKESK. This CDR3 is 12 amino acids long. Trimming removed 4 bases from V and 9 bases from J, with 9 bases in between. This clone has only a few counts. The chain combines TRBV14 with TRBJ2-2; D gene ambiguous. The sequenced material came from naive CD4+ T cells from blood. The sequence was collected from a man younger than 30 in good health. The CDR3 here is CASSPNLRELFF. The CDR3 coding sequence is TGTGCCAGCAGCCCTAACCTACGGGAGCTGTTTTTT.